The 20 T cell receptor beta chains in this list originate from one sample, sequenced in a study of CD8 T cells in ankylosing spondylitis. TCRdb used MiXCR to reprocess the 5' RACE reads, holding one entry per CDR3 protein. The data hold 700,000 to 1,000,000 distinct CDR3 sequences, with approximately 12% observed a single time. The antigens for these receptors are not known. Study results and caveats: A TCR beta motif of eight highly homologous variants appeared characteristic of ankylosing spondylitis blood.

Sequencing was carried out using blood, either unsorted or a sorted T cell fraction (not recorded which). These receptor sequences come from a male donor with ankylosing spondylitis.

Written as DNA, the CDR3 is TGTGCCAGCACGGCTAGCGCAATTTACAATGAGCAGTTCTTC. Translating it yields CASTASAIYNEQFF. This chain connects TRBV2 to TRBJ2-1, with D perhaps TRBD2 (6 bases). Trimming took 7 bases from V and 4 from J, leaving 14 bases between them. CDR3 length equals 14 residues. From germline, CDR1 is SNHLY and CDR2 FYNNEI.

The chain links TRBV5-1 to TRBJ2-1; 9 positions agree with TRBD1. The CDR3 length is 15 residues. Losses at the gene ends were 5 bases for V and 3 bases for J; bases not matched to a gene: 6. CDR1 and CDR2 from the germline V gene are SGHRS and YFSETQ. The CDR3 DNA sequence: TGCGCCAGCAGGCCGACAGGGGGGGGCTACAATGAGCAGTTCTTC. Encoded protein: CASRPTGGGYNEQFF.

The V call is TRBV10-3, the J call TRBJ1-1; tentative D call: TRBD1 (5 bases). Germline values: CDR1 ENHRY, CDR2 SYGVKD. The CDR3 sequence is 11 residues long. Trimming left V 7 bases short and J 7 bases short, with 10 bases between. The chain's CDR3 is CAITQGGEAFF. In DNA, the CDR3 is TGTGCCATCACCCAGGGAGGTGAAGCTTTCTTT.

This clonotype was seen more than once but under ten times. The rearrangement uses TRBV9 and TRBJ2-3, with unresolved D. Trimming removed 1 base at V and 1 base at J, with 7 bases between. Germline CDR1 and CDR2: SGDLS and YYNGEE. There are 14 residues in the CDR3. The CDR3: CASSVMAGTDTQYF. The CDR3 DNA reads TGTGCCAGCAGCGTAATGGCCGGCACAGATACGCAGTATTTT.

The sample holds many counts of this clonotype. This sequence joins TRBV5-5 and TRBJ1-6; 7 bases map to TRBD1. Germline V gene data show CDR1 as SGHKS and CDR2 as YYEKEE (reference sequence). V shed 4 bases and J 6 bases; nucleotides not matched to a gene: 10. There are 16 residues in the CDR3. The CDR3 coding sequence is TGTGCCAGCAGCGTAAGACACGGGACAGCTAATTCACCCCTCCACTTT. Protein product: CASSVRHGTANSPLHF.

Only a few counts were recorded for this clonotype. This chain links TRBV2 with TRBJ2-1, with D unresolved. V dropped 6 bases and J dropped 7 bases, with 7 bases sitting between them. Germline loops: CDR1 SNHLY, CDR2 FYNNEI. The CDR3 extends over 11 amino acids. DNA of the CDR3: TGTGCCAGCAGAGCTCAGAATGAGCAGTTCTTC. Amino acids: CASRAQNEQFF.

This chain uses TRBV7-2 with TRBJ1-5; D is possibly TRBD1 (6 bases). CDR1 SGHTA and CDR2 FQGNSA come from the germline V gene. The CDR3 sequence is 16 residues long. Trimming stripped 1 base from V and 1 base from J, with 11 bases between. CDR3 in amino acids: CASSLGTVESNQPQHF. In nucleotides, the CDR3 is TGTGCCAGCAGCTTAGGGACAGTCGAAAGCAATCAGCCCCAGCATTTT.

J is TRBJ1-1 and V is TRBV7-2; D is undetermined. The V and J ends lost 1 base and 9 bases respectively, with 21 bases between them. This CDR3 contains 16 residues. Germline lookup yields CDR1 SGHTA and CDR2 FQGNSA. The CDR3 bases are TGTGCCAGCAGCTTAGATCCCGGATGGGAACGCCATCAAGCTTTCTTT. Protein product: CASSLDPGWERHQAFF.

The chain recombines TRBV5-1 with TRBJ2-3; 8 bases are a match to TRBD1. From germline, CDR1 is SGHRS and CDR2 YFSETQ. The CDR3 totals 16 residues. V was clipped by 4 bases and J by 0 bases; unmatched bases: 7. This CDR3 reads CASSRGTGLSTDTQYF. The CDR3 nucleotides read TGCGCCAGCAGCAGAGGGACAGGCCTTAGCACAGATACGCAGTATTTT.

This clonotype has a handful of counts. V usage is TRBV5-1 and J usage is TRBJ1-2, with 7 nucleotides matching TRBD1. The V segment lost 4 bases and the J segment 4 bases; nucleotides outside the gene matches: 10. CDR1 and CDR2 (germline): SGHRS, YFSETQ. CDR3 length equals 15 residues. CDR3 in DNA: TGCGCCAGCAGCCCCTCACAGGGGATAGGCTATGGCTACACCTTC. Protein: CASSPSQGIGYGYTF.

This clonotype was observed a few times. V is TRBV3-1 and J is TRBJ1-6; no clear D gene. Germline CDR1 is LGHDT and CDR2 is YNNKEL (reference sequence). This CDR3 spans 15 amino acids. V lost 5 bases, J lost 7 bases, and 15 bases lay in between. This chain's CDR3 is CASSSRYPGNSPLHF. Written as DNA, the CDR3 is TGTGCCAGCAGCTCGAGATATCCAGGCAATTCACCCCTCCACTTT.

CDR3 coding DNA: TGTGCCAGCGGGAGAACAGTCTCTGAGCAGTTCTTC. It specifies CASGRTVSEQFF. The V and J genes are TRBV27 and TRBJ2-1, with D tentatively TRBD2 (5 bases). The V and J ends lost 8 bases and 9 bases respectively, with 14 bases between them. CDR3 size: 12 residues. The germline gives CDR1 MNHEY, CDR2 SMNVEV (reference sequence).

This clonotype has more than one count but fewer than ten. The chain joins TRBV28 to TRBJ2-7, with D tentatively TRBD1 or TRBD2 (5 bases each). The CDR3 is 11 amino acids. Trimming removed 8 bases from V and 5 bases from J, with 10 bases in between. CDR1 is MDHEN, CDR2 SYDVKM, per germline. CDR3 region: CASGDRDEQYF. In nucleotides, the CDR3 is TGTGCCAGCGGGGACCGGGACGAGCAGTACTTC.

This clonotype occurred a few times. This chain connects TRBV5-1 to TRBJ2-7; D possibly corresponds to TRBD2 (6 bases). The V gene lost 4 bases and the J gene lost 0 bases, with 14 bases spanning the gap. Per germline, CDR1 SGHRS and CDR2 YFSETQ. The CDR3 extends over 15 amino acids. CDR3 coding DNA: TGCGCCAGCAGCCGCGGACGGGAGAGCTCCTACGAGCAGTACTTC. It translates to CASSRGRESSYEQYF. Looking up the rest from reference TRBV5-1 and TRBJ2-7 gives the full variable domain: KAGVTQTPRYLIKTRGQQVTLSCSPISGHRSVSWYQQTPGQGLQFLFEYFSETQRNKGNFPGRFSGRQFSNSRSEMNVSTLELGDSALYLCASSRGRESSYEQYFGPGTRLTVT.

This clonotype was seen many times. CDR3 region: CASSPGTNNSPLHF. CDR3 sequence (DNA): TGCGCCAGCAGCCCCGGGACCAATAATTCACCCCTCCACTTT. The chain carries TRBV4-3 and TRBJ1-6; D possibly corresponds to TRBD1 (5 bases). This CDR3 has 14 amino acids. With 4 bases removed from V and 5 bases from J, the gap between germline ends came to 9 bases. Germline CDR1 LGHNA, CDR2 YSLEER.

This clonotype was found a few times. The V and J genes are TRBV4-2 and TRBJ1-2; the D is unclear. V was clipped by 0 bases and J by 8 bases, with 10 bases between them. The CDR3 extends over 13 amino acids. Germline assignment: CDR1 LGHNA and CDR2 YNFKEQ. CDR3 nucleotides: TGTGCCAGCAGCCAAGATCTCGTTGGAGGCTACACCTTC. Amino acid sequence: CASSQDLVGGYTF.

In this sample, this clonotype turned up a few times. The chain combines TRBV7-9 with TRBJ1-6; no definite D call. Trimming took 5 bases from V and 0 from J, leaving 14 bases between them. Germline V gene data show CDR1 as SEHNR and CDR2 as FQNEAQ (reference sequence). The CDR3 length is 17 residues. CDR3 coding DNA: TGTGCCAGCAGCACCGGAGGGAGGAGCTCCTATAATTCACCCCTCCACTTT. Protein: CASSTGGRSSYNSPLHF. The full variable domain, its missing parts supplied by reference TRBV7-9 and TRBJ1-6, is DTGVSQNPRHKITKRGQNVTFRCDPISEHNRLYWYRQTLGQGPEFLTYFQNEAQLEKSRLLSDRFSAERPKGSFSTLEIQRTEQGDSAMYLCASSTGGRSSYNSPLHFGNGTRLTVT.

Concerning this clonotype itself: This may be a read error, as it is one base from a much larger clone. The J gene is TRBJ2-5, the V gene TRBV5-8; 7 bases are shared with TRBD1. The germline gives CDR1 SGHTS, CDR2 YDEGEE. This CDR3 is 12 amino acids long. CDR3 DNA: TGTGCCAGCAGATATGACAGGGAGAACCAGTACTTC. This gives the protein CASRYDRENQYF.

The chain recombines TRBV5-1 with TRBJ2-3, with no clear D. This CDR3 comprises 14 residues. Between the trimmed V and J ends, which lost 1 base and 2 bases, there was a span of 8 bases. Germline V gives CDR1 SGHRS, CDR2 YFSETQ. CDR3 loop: CASSLFLDTDTQYF. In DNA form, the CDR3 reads TGCGCCAGCAGCTTGTTCCTCGACACAGATACGCAGTATTTT.

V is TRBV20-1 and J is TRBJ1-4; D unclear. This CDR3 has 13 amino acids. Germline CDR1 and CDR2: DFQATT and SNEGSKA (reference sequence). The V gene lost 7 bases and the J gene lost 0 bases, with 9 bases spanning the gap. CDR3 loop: CSVPDATNEKLFF. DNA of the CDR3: TGCAGTGTCCCCGATGCAACTAATGAAAAACTGTTTTTT.